The clone carrying this T cell receptor beta chain appeared a few times. Trimming cost V 5 bases and J 7 bases; bases outside gene matches: 5. There are 14 residues in the CDR3. Semi-nested PCR with Nested Universal Primer A followed constant-region reverse priming of full-length variable regions. Each CDR3 protein gets one entry after TCRdb re-called the 5' RACE reads with MiXCR. Of about 64,000 distinct CDR3 sequences listed, under 25% are singletons. This sequence joins TRBV12-3 or TRBV12-4 and TRBJ2-2; the match to TRBD1 covers 9 bases. The sequenced material came from memory CD4+ T cells sorted from a lymph node. Subset here: memory CD4+ T cells, CD4+CD45RO+CD25-. The clonotype was recovered from a female donor with breast cancer. CDR3 sequence: CASSEQGAGGELFF. The CDR3, as DNA: TGTGCCAGCAGTGAACAGGGGGCCGGCGGGGAGCTGTTTTTT.